This T cell receptor (beta chain) was sequenced for a study of monozygotic twins with inflammatory bowel disease (dated 2019 in TCRdb). General notes on the study: The full study comprised 28 monozygotic twin pairs: nine German pairs (four IBD-concordant, five IBD-discordant) and 19 IBD-discordant Danish pairs. The search for disease-associated traits relied mainly on comparing IBD patients with their genetically identical healthy co-twins within discordant pairs. Each individual had, on average, about 151 000 unique TCRalpha sequences and 181 000 unique TCRbeta sequences available for analysis.

The full study reports these points: Because patients received different immunosuppressive treatments, the repertoires may have picked up extra background noise and variability between individuals. The results gave no support for a single strong signal or clonotype linked to IBD. TCRbeta repertoire diversity, by inverse Simpson index, was decreased in IBD patients compared with their healthy co-twins. IBD patients shared fewer clonotypes with other individuals than healthy twins did, most markedly in patients showing signs of disease activity. No difference in repertoire similarity was observed between concordant and discordant twins, possibly owing to limited statistical power. Different T cell subtypes could not be distinguished in the analysis.

The library was prepared using 5' RACE. The input for every TCR library was around 3.5 ug of total RNA. For each sample, cDNA synthesis with SMARTScribe reverse transcriptase was split into eight separate reactions. During cDNA synthesis, template switching was used to introduce unique molecular identifiers that contained a 6-nucleotide sample barcode. Amplification of TCRalpha and TCRbeta cDNA involved two nested PCRs of approximately 17 and 9 cycles, and each PCR was followed by bead purification. Before amplification, the cDNA was treated with uracil DNA-glycosylase and purified using the QIAquick PCR purification kit. In the second PCR, Illumina TruSeq-compatible adapters and sample-specific barcodes were added. TapeStation and Qubit were used to check library quality and concentration, and approximately 5.4 ng of each library was pooled. Pooled libraries were sequenced on an Illumina HiSeq2500 single-index Rapid Run with 2 x 100 bp reads and custom sequencing primers. The authors' pipeline ran thus. PCR and sequencing errors were corrected by UMI-based consensus assembly using MiGEC version 1.2.6. MiXCR version 2.1.1 was used for V(D)J alignment, clonotype assembly and CDR3 extraction. Gene usage, clonotype sharing and MAIT/NKT TCR abundance were normalised by analysing the top 1000, 10 000 and 20 000 clonotypes per sample. After downsampling to 27 000 UMIs, diversity was calculated as the inverse Simpson index using the vegan R package. Statistical testing used paired Mann-Whitney U tests on the discordant twin pairs and applied Benjamini-Hochberg correction for multiple testing. Once TCRdb had reprocessed the reads, it stored one entry per CDR3 protein sequence and supplied no DNA. TCRdb, not the original authors, processed these V and J calls. The table for this sample records approximately 150,000 distinct CDR3 sequences. About 8% of the sample goes to the ten largest clones.

Turning to this clonotype: Its antigen remains undetermined.

CDR3 length: 13 amino acids, cysteine to phenylalanine. The coding DNA is unavailable. Sequences SGDLS (CDR1) and YYNGEE (CDR2) are obtained from the germline V gene. From each donor, an approximately 2.3 ml peripheral blood sample was collected into PAXgene tubes and kept at -80 degrees C. Total RNA was isolated from whole blood with the PAXgene blood miRNA kit on an automated QIAcube, without T cell sorting. Peripheral blood from monozygotic twin pairs concordant or discordant for inflammatory bowel disease was subjected to deep TCRalpha and TCRbeta repertoire profiling with unique molecular barcoding. For every twin pair, smoking habits were documented, and each individual was categorised as a current, former or never smoker.

This TCR was recovered from a human donor with ulcerative colitis or Crohn's disease, or a healthy co-twin of an affected twin (not recorded which). Sequencing was done on a sample of blood. This chain joins TRBV9 to TRBJ2-5; TCRdb calls TRBD2, which cannot be checked without DNA. Here the CDR3 is given as CASSGPRGETQYF.